Described below is a single T cell receptor beta chain sequence and its context. The source of the sample is a study of blood T cell repertoires in COVID-19. Study-wide background: COVID-19 samples collected from the United States, Italy and Spain covered acute and convalescent phases. T cells, B-cell-depleted T cells, or PBMCs supplied cDNA or gDNA.

Here immunoSEQ multiplex PCR was the method, and the copy in TCRdb shows in-frame clones only, minus some. The profile shows 73,000 or so clones, 75% to 85% of them singletons. Trimming cost V 6 bases and J 4 bases; bases outside gene matches: 13. This CDR3 is built from 16 residues. Germline loops: CDR1 SGHRS, CDR2 YFSETQ. The sample was peripheral blood. J is TRBJ2-3 and V is TRBV5-1, with TRBD2 matching 8 bases. The receptor was derived from a woman aged 55 to 70 with acute or convalescent COVID-19. The CDR3 sequence is CASKTPGAGGSDTQYF. The CDR3 DNA sequence: TGCGCCAGCAAGACACCGGGGGCGGGGGGCTCAGATACGCAGTATTTT.